This is a list of T cell receptor beta chains from one sample in a study of blood T cell repertoires in COVID-19. The assay was immunoSEQ multiplex PCR, and TCRdb's table has in-frame clones only and misses some. The table lists a few hundred thousand clones, about 89% of them singletons, with 2% to 2.5% in the top ten. Material for sequencing was peripheral blood. These receptors all stem from a woman between 45 and 60 years old with acute or convalescent COVID-19. The CDR3 runs from the conserved cysteine through the conserved F or W. Each record gives: V gene, clone size, J gene, D gene, CDR3 protein, CDR3 DNA. D genes are given only for firm matches. Clone size is given for some rows only: seen once, a few or many times, or a class if the clone is expanded.

V: TRBV27; size: -; J: TRBJ1-6; D: -; CDR3: CASSFAHRGGPLHF; DNA: TGTGCCAGCAGTTTTGCCCACCGGGGAGGGCCACTCCACTTT
V: TRBV28; size: few; J: TRBJ1-2; D: -; CDR3: CASSFGVVSNYGYTF; DNA: TGTGCCAGCAGTTTCGGAGTCGTTTCTAACTATGGCTACACCTTC
V: TRBV14; size: once; J: TRBJ2-1; D: TRBD2; CDR3: CASSQRAGGSENEQFF; DNA: TGTGCCAGCAGCCAACGAGCGGGAGGATCAGAGAATGAGCAGTTCTTC
V: TRBV13; size: -; J: TRBJ2-2; D: TRBD2; CDR3: CASSFRLAGAIGELFF; DNA: TGTGCCAGCAGCTTCCGACTAGCGGGTGCCATTGGGGAGCTGTTTTTT
V: TRBV7-2; size: -; J: TRBJ1-2; D: -; CDR3: CASSSSWSDYGYTF; DNA: TGTGCCAGCAGCTCCTCGTGGTCGGACTATGGCTACACCTTC
V: TRBV19; size: -; J: TRBJ1-2; D: TRBD1; CDR3: CASRRTGGAPGYGYTF; DNA: TGTGCCAGTAGGAGGACAGGGGGCGCGCCGGGATATGGCTACACCTTC
V: TRBV6-5; size: -; J: TRBJ1-2; D: -; CDR3: CASSPTGLSNYGYTF; DNA: TGTGCCAGCAGTCCTACAGGGTTATCTAACTATGGCTACACCTTC
V: TRBV19; size: -; J: TRBJ1-5; D: TRBD1; CDR3: CASLGTASNQPQHF; DNA: TGTGCCAGCCTCGGGACAGCTAGCAATCAGCCCCAGCATTTT
V: TRBV6-6; size: few; J: TRBJ2-1; D: -; CDR3: CASRALRSGLEQFF; DNA: TGTGCCAGCAGGGCACTTCGTTCAGGGTTGGAGCAGTTCTTC
V: TRBV6-5; size: -; J: TRBJ2-3; D: TRBD2; CDR3: CASSYRGLATTDTQYF; DNA: TGTGCCAGCAGTTATAGGGGACTAGCGACAACAGATACGCAGTATTTT
V: TRBV4-1; size: -; J: TRBJ2-4; D: -; CDR3: CASSQIRTTAKNIQYF; DNA: TGCGCCAGCAGCCAGATAAGGACTACGGCCAAAAACATTCAGTACTTC
V: TRBV19; size: few; J: TRBJ1-2; D: TRBD1; CDR3: CASSKGFRGLRGYTF; DNA: TGTGCCAGTAGTAAAGGCTTCAGGGGGCTTCGGGGCTACACCTTC
V: TRBV19; size: -; J: TRBJ2-7; D: TRBD1; CDR3: CASSSLGTVYEQYF; DNA: TGTGCCAGTAGTTCGTTGGGGACAGTCTACGAGCAGTACTTC
V: TRBV6-2/TRBV6-3; size: -; J: TRBJ2-7; D: TRBD2; CDR3: CASSLAGGTTYEQYF; DNA: TGTGCCAGCAGCCTAGCGGGAGGGACGACCTACGAGCAGTACTTC
V: TRBV4-3; size: -; J: TRBJ2-3; D: TRBD2; CDR3: CASSQDPAGASTQYF; DNA: TGCGCCAGCAGCCAAGATCCAGCGGGAGCAAGTACGCAGTATTTT
V: TRBV5-1; size: -; J: TRBJ1-3; D: -; CDR3: CASSLQSGATGNTIYF; DNA: TGCGCCAGCAGCTTGCAATCAGGGGCTACTGGAAACACCATATATTTT
V: TRBV11-2; size: -; J: TRBJ2-7; D: TRBD2; CDR3: CASSRSGSNYEQYF; DNA: TGTGCCAGCAGCCGTAGCGGGAGTAACTACGAGCAGTACTTC
V: TRBV4-1; size: once; J: TRBJ2-1; D: TRBD2; CDR3: CASSQGRGGMNEQFF; DNA: TGCGCCAGCAGCCAAGGCCGGGGGGGGATGAATGAGCAGTTCTTC
V: TRBV10-3; size: -; J: TRBJ1-2; D: -; CDR3: CAISGRDGGDYGYTF; DNA: TGTGCCATCAGTGGGAGAGACGGGGGGGACTATGGCTACACCTTC
V: TRBV11-2; size: -; J: TRBJ2-7; D: TRBD2; CDR3: CASSLEQRAGSYTYEQYF; DNA: TGTGCCAGCAGCTTAGAGCAAAGAGCGGGGTCATACACCTACGAGCAGTACTTC
V: TRBV6-4; size: -; J: TRBJ1-5; D: -; CDR3: CASSKEDRQTSNQPQHF; DNA: TGTGCCAGCAGTAAAGAAGACAGGCAGACAAGCAATCAGCCCCAGCATTTT
V: TRBV2; size: -; J: TRBJ2-2; D: -; CDR3: CASRRNTGELFF; DNA: TGTGCCAGCCGGAGGAACACCGGGGAGCTGTTTTTT
V: TRBV28; size: -; J: TRBJ1-2; D: -; CDR3: CASSRLWGGNYGYTF; DNA: TGTGCCAGCAGTCGATTATGGGGGGGGAACTATGGCTACACCTTC
V: TRBV5-8; size: -; J: TRBJ1-5; D: TRBD1; CDR3: CASSLGDSSNQPQHF; DNA: TGTGCCAGCAGCTTGGGGGACAGCAGCAATCAGCCCCAGCATTTT
V: TRBV15; size: few; J: TRBJ1-2; D: TRBD1; CDR3: CATSRAGQGVEGYTF; DNA: TGTGCCACCAGCAGAGCGGGACAGGGGGTTGAGGGCTACACCTTC
V: TRBV28; size: -; J: TRBJ2-1; D: TRBD1; CDR3: CASSSAGTGVNEQFF; DNA: TGTGCCAGCAGTTCCGCCGGGACAGGGGTCAATGAGCAGTTCTTC
V: TRBV15; size: -; J: TRBJ1-1; D: -; CDR3: CATSISGGKTEAFF; DNA: TGTGCCACCAGCATTTCGGGGGGGAAAACTGAAGCTTTCTTT
V: TRBV7-2; size: -; J: TRBJ2-5; D: TRBD1; CDR3: CASSLGGTAFLETQYF; DNA: TGTGCCAGCAGCTTAGGGGGGACAGCCTTCCTAGAGACCCAGTACTTC
V: TRBV7-9; size: -; J: TRBJ1-2; D: -; CDR3: CASSLGQLYGYTF; DNA: TGTGCCAGCAGCTTAGGACAGCTCTATGGCTACACCTTC
V: TRBV20-1; size: few; J: TRBJ2-5; D: TRBD2; CDR3: CSASSWGGETQYF; DNA: TGCAGTGCTAGTTCTTGGGGAGGGGAGACCCAGTACTTC
V: TRBV5-4; size: -; J: TRBJ2-3; D: TRBD1; CDR3: CASSHAGQDADTQYF; DNA: TGTGCCAGCAGCCATGCGGGACAGGACGCAGATACGCAGTATTTT
V: TRBV7-9; size: -; J: TRBJ1-4; D: TRBD1; CDR3: CASSPKTGINEKLFF; DNA: TGTGCCAGCAGCCCGAAGACAGGGATTAATGAAAAACTGTTTTTT
V: TRBV7-9; size: -; J: TRBJ2-1; D: -; CDR3: CASSSDWFEQFF; DNA: TGTGCCAGCAGCTCTGACTGGTTTGAGCAGTTCTTC
V: TRBV11-1; size: -; J: TRBJ1-1; D: -; CDR3: CASIPKARNTEAFF; DNA: TGTGCCAGCATCCCTAAAGCGAGGAACACTGAAGCTTTCTTT
V: TRBV28; size: -; J: TRBJ2-7; D: -; CDR3: CASSSPGTQGYEQYF; DNA: TGTGCCAGCAGTTCTCCCGGGACTCAAGGCTACGAGCAGTACTTC
V: TRBV5-5; size: -; J: TRBJ2-1; D: -; CDR3: CASASASSYNEQFF; DNA: TGTGCCTCCGCCTCCGCGAGCTCCTACAATGAGCAGTTCTTC
V: TRBV5-1; size: -; J: TRBJ1-3; D: TRBD1; CDR3: CASSGTGVFSGNTIYF; DNA: TGCGCCAGCAGCGGGACAGGCGTTTTCTCTGGAAACACCATATATTTT
V: TRBV4-3; size: -; J: TRBJ2-1; D: TRBD2; CDR3: CASSYYITQGTSGSGNEQFF; DNA: TGCGCCAGCAGCTATTACATCACCCAGGGGACTAGCGGGAGCGGCAATGAGCAGTTCTTC
V: TRBV5-1; size: once; J: TRBJ2-3; D: TRBD1; CDR3: CASSRQGASTDTQYF; DNA: TGCGCCAGCAGCCGACAGGGGGCAAGCACAGATACGCAGTATTTT
V: TRBV6-5; size: -; J: TRBJ2-3; D: TRBD2; CDR3: CASSGLAVGGDTQYF; DNA: TGTGCCAGCAGCGGACTAGCGGTAGGAGGAGATACGCAGTATTTT
V: TRBV9; size: -; J: TRBJ2-5; D: -; CDR3: CASSVFGSGAQETQYF; DNA: TGTGCCAGCAGCGTCTTTGGGTCAGGGGCCCAAGAGACCCAGTACTTC
V: TRBV6-2/TRBV6-3; size: -; J: TRBJ2-3; D: TRBD2; CDR3: CASSSTSGPIDTQYF; DNA: TGTGCCAGCAGCTCCACTAGCGGACCGATAGATACGCAGTATTTT
V: TRBV9; size: -; J: TRBJ1-4; D: -; CDR3: CASSVSGGEKLFF; DNA: TGTGCCAGCAGCGTATCAGGAGGTGAAAAACTGTTTTTT
V: TRBV15; size: -; J: TRBJ2-7; D: TRBD2; CDR3: CATSRVTGGLAGKIYEQYF; DNA: TGTGCCACCAGCAGAGTGACGGGGGGACTAGCGGGAAAGATCTACGAGCAGTACTTC
V: TRBV27; size: -; J: TRBJ1-5; D: -; CDR3: CASSLHSGTTNQPQHF; DNA: TGTGCCAGCAGTTTACACTCCGGGACAACCAATCAGCCCCAGCATTTT
V: TRBV3-1/TRBV3-2; size: -; J: TRBJ2-5; D: -; CDR3: CASSQELAAKGETQYF; DNA: TGTGCCAGCAGCCAAGAGCTTGCGGCCAAGGGGGAGACCCAGTACTTC
V: TRBV19; size: -; J: TRBJ2-1; D: TRBD1; CDR3: CASSSQPLTGTGAYNEQFF; DNA: TGTGCCAGTAGTTCTCAACCCCTAACCGGGACAGGGGCTTACAATGAGCAGTTCTTC
V: TRBV5-1; size: -; J: TRBJ2-3; D: -; CDR3: CASSWGEREGKAITDTQYF; DNA: TGCGCCAGCAGCTGGGGGGAACGAGAAGGGAAAGCGATCACAGATACGCAGTATTTT
V: TRBV18; size: -; J: TRBJ1-5; D: -; CDR3: CASSPPGRGDQPQHF; DNA: TGTGCCAGCTCACCCCCCGGACGGGGAGATCAGCCCCAGCATTTT
V: TRBV11-2; size: -; J: TRBJ2-2; D: -; CDR3: CASSFSTGELFF; DNA: TGTGCCAGCAGCTTCTCCACCGGGGAGCTGTTTTTT
V: TRBV24-1; size: once; J: TRBJ2-1; D: TRBD2; CDR3: CATSKTSGSSSYNEQFF; DNA: TGTGCCACCTCGAAGACTAGCGGGAGCTCTTCCTACAATGAGCAGTTCTTC